The 27 T cell receptor beta chains given below trace back to one sample, sequenced in a study of blood T cell repertoires in COVID-19. Method: immunoSEQ multiplex PCR; TCRdb's copy keeps in-frame clones and lacks some. The profile covers 150,000 or so clones, with more than 85% appearing a single time and 2% to 3% taken by the ten largest. Material for sequencing was peripheral blood. These receptors were collected from a woman between 65 and 79 years old with acute or convalescent COVID-19.

The chain employs TRBV5-6 and TRBJ1-1, with TRBD1 identical over 9 bases. V shed 8 bases, J shed 2 bases, and the junction held 7 bases outside the gene matches. Per the germline V gene, CDR1 is SGHDT and CDR2 is YYEEEE. This CDR3 has 14 residues. CDR3 in amino acids: CARGQGRINTEAFF. The CDR3 DNA sequence: TGTGCCAGAGGACAGGGGCGGATCAACACTGAAGCTTTCTTT.

This rearrangement joins TRBV5-8 to TRBJ2-4, with D possibly being TRBD1 (5 bases). The V end lost 2 bases, the J end lost 4 bases, and 19 bases lay between the germline ends. The CDR3 runs 17 residues. Germline V gene sequence: CDR1 SGHTS, CDR2 YDEGEE. As DNA, the CDR3 is TGTGCCAGCAGCTTTGGCCCAACAGGCGTAGTTAAAAACATTCAGTACTTC. This gives the protein CASSFGPTGVVKNIQYF.

The chain combines TRBV5-5 with TRBJ2-1; D gene unclear. Germline CDR1 SGHKS, CDR2 YYEKEE (reference sequence). V shed 0 bases and J shed 2 bases, with 9 bases lying between them. CDR3 length: 15 amino acids. The CDR3 bases are TGTGCCAGCAGCTTGGGCGGTCTTGCCTACAATGAGCAGTTCTTC. This translates into CASSLGGLAYNEQFF.

The rearrangement joins TRBV29-1 to TRBJ2-3; the match to TRBD1 covers 9 bases. Germline loops: CDR1 SQVTM, CDR2 ANQGSEA. This CDR3 is built from 17 residues. CDR3 in amino acids: CSLSGTTEDRGGDTQYF. The DNA of the CDR3 is TGCAGTCTGTCGGGGACCACCGAGGACAGGGGAGGAGATACGCAGTATTTT.

The chain employs TRBV4-1 and TRBJ2-2, with 8 nucleotides matching TRBD1. Germline V CDR1 and CDR2: MGHRA, YSYEKL. With V trimmed by 4 bases and J by 0 bases, 4 bases remained unmatched. The CDR3 covers 16 residues. CDR3 amino acids: CASSPQGAANTGELFF. Written as DNA, the CDR3 is TGCGCCAGCAGCCCTCAGGGGGCCGCGAACACCGGGGAGCTGTTTTTT.

This clone was counted once. The chain joins TRBV7-2 to TRBJ2-3; a weak D match, TRBD2 (7 bases). V gave up 8 bases and J gave up 1 base, with 16 bases separating them. In germline, CDR1 is SGHTA, CDR2 FQGNSA. This CDR3 comprises 15 residues. The CDR3 region has the DNA TGTGCCAGCCTAGGACCGGGGGGCCGCACAGATACGCAGTATTTT. Translated: CASLGPGGRTDTQYF.

The chain combines TRBV24-1 with TRBJ1-5; 10 bases are shared with TRBD1. The germline V gene has CDR1 KGHDR and CDR2 SFDVKD. CDR3 size: 15 residues. The V gene end was trimmed by 7 bases and the J gene end by 5 bases; junction bases not matched to a gene: 7. The CDR3 sequence is CATSSGGQGYQPQHF. The CDR3 coding sequence is TGTGCCACCAGCTCTGGGGGACAGGGGTATCAGCCCCAGCATTTT.

The chain employs TRBV6-2 or TRBV6-3 and TRBJ1-1; D gene uncertain. CDR1 is MNHEY, CDR2 SVGEGT, per germline. V was trimmed by 1 base and J by 2 bases, leaving 5 bases between them. CDR3 length equals 13 residues. CDR3 residues: CASSYFSNTEAFF. The CDR3 DNA reads TGTGCCAGCAGTTACTTCTCCAACACTGAAGCTTTCTTT.

A word on this clone: This same CDR3 is encoded by further DNA sequences in the sample. The gene calls are TRBV12-2 and TRBJ1-2; the table's D gene call, TRBD1, was not cross checked with the DNA. TRBV12-2 is termed a pseudogene. The CDR3 is made up of 17 amino acids. CDR3 bases: TGTGCAAGTCGCTTAGACCGGGACAGGTATTTCGTTTATGGCTACACCTTC. Protein: CASRLDRDRYFVYGYTF.

The V gene is TRBV10-2, the J gene TRBJ2-2; possibly TRBD2 for D (5 bases). Germline values: CDR1 WSHSY, CDR2 SAAADI. V lost 0 bases and J 13 bases, leaving 18 bases between the germline ends. The CDR3 has 15 residues. The CDR3 reads CASSESPSPSVRLFF. The CDR3, as DNA: TGCGCCAGCAGTGAGTCCCCTAGCCCCTCGGTTAGGCTGTTTTTT.

This clone was seen just once. The chain uses TRBV25-1 and TRBJ1-2; 11 bases are a match to TRBD1. Germline CDR1 is MGHDK and CDR2 is SYGVNS. The CDR3 loop spans 17 amino acids. The ends lost 6 bases at V and 6 bases at J; junction bases unmatched: 15. The CDR3 DNA sequence: TGTGCCAGCAGCCGAACCTCCTGGGGACAGGGGGTCCATGGCTACACCTTC. Protein: CASSRTSWGQGVHGYTF.

This chain links TRBV25-1 with TRBJ1-2; TRBD1 matches 9 bases. The CDR3 is 15 residues long. Looked up from germline, CDR1 is MGHDK and CDR2 is SYGVNS. The V gene end was trimmed by 1 base and the J gene end by 4 bases; junction bases not matched to a gene: 4. The CDR3 nucleotides read TGTGCCAGCAGTGAATTTGGACAGGGGATCTATGGCTACACCTTC. Protein product: CASSEFGQGIYGYTF.

The gene calls are TRBV4-2 and TRBJ2-2; 8 bases agree with TRBD2. CDR1 and CDR2 from the germline V gene are LGHNA and YNFKEQ. Trimming removed 0 bases from V and 4 bases from J; junction bases left unmatched: 7. The CDR3 is 17 amino acids. CDR3 nucleotide sequence: TGTGCCAGCAGCCAAGATCCGGCGGGGGGTATCACCGGGGAGCTGTTTTTT. It codes for CASSQDPAGGITGELFF.

This chain uses TRBV28 with TRBJ2-7, with TRBD1 identical over 7 bases. The CDR3 consists of 14 residues. With 10 bases clipped from V and 0 bases from J, the junction kept 9 bases outside the gene matches. Germline assignment: CDR1 MDHEN and CDR2 SYDVKM. The CDR3 is CATRQGGSSYEQYV. In DNA form, the CDR3 reads TGTGCCACCCGACAGGGTGGGAGCTCCTACGAGCAGTACGTC.

The chain has TRBV5-1 and TRBJ1-4, with 10 positions matching TRBD1. The V and J ends lost 4 bases and 8 bases, in that order; junction bases with no gene match: 8. The CDR3 is 15 residues long. From germline, CDR1 is SGHRS and CDR2 YFSETQ. CDR3 in DNA: TGCGCCAGCAGCCCGACAGGGGGCGCCGAAGAAAAACTGTTTTTT. This codes for CASSPTGGAEEKLFF.

The rearrangement uses TRBV11-2 and TRBJ1-6; D is ambiguous. Germline V gene data show CDR1 as SGHAT and CDR2 as FQNNGV. The V end was cut by 5 bases, the J end by 8 bases, with 10 bases between. The CDR3 has 13 residues. For the CDR3, the DNA is TGTGCCAGCAGCAGTAGTCGCGATTCACCCCTCCACTTT. As protein: CASSSSRDSPLHF.

The chain joins TRBV13 to TRBJ2-1; D is uncertain. Germline V gene sequence: CDR1 PRHDT, CDR2 FYEKMQ (reference sequence). The CDR3 spans 13 residues. The V and J ends lost 5 bases and 8 bases respectively, with 13 bases between them. CDR3 residues: CASSQRPEYEQFF. CDR3 nucleotide sequence: TGTGCCAGCAGCCAACGGCCGGAGTATGAGCAGTTCTTC.

The gene calls are TRBV2 and TRBJ1-6; a possible D gene is TRBD1 (5 bases). CDR1 and CDR2 from the germline V gene are SNHLY and FYNNEI. Trimming cost V 6 bases and J 3 bases, with 12 bases left between them. The length of the CDR3 is 15 residues. CDR3 amino acids: CASRERGSYNSPLHF. CDR3 nucleotide sequence: TGTGCCAGCAGGGAACGGGGGAGCTATAATTCACCCCTCCACTTT.

The chain recombines TRBV19 with TRBJ1-2; 9 positions agree with TRBD1. The CDR3 is 13 amino acids. J lost 5 bases, V lost 6 bases, and 4 bases had no gene match. Per germline, CDR1 LNHDA and CDR2 SQIVND (reference sequence). CDR3 in amino acids: CASSTGGVYGYTF. CDR3 coding DNA: TGTGCCAGTAGCACAGGGGGCGTATATGGCTACACCTTC.

The chain carries TRBV19 and TRBJ1-1; 11 nucleotides match TRBD1. CDR1 is LNHDA and CDR2 is SQIVND in the germline V gene (reference sequence). With 6 bases clipped from V and 3 bases from J, the junction kept 9 bases outside the gene matches. The CDR3 runs to 16 residues. CDR3 protein: CASSRDRGLIDTEAFF. CDR3 nucleotides: TGTGCCAGTAGCCGGGACAGGGGGTTGATAGACACTGAAGCTTTCTTT.

The V gene is TRBV28, the J gene TRBJ1-2, with D unresolved. CDR3 length: 14 residues. From germline, CDR1 is MDHEN and CDR2 SYDVKM. V lost 3 bases, J lost 9 bases, and 17 bases lay in between. The CDR3 DNA reads TGTGCCAGCAGTTTGAGTTTGCGGCCATGGAGCTACACCTTC. As protein: CASSLSLRPWSYTF.

This clone was seen more than once but under ten times. V and J are TRBV11-1 and TRBJ2-1; possible D gene TRBD2, 6 bases. In germline, CDR1 is SGHAT, CDR2 FQDESV (reference sequence). V gave up 4 bases and J gave up 2 bases, with 15 bases separating them. The CDR3 is 16 residues long. The DNA of the CDR3 is TGTGCCAGCAGCTCCCGGGACTTAAAGGCCTACAATGAGCAGTTCTTC. Translation: CASSSRDLKAYNEQFF.

This clone was seen a few times. The chain recombines TRBV2 with TRBJ1-1; D is undetermined. This CDR3 has 11 residues. Per the germline V gene, CDR1 is SNHLY and CDR2 is FYNNEI. Trimming took off 8 bases at V and 7 bases at J, with 11 bases between the two ends. The chain's CDR3 is CASRPVGEAFF. The CDR3 DNA sequence: TGTGCCAGCCGTCCCGTCGGTGAAGCTTTCTTT.

This sequence joins TRBV30 and TRBJ2-1; 9 nucleotides align to TRBD1. Germline CDR1 and CDR2: GTSNPN and SVGIG (reference sequence). Germline trimming cut 2 bases from V and 5 bases from J; bases unmatched to any gene: 7. The CDR3 is 15 residues long. CDR3 sequence: CAWSKGDREDNEQFF. CDR3 nucleotides: TGTGCCTGGAGTAAAGGGGACAGGGAAGACAATGAGCAGTTCTTC.

The V and J genes are TRBV3-1 (or the pseudogene TRBV3-2) and TRBJ2-1; 7 bases fit TRBD2. Germline values: CDR1 LGHDT, CDR2 YNNKEL (reference sequence). V lost 0 bases and J lost 5; bases outside the gene matches: 7. CDR3 length equals 16 residues. CDR3 sequence (DNA): TGTGCCAGCAGCCAAGAAGTGCGGGGGTCCCACAATGAGCAGTTCTTC. Protein: CASSQEVRGSHNEQFF.

The V gene is TRBV2, the J gene TRBJ1-1, with 9 bases fitting TRBD1. J was trimmed by 6 bases and V by 8 bases; bases with no gene match: 7. The CDR3 is made up of 13 amino acids. CDR1 is SNHLY, CDR2 FYNNEI, per germline. CDR3 loop: CASGGQGRAEAFF. The DNA of the CDR3 is TGTGCCAGCGGGGGACAGGGTAGGGCTGAAGCTTTCTTT. Drawing the rest from reference TRBV2 and TRBJ1-1, the complete variable domain is EPEVTQTPSHQVTQMGQEVILRCVPISNHLYFYWYRQILGQKVEFLVSFYNNEISEKSEIFDDQFSVERPDGSNFTLKIRSTKLEDSAMYFCASGGQGRAEAFFGQGTRLTVV.

V gene TRBV13 combines with J gene TRBJ1-2, with D hard to call. The CDR3 covers 14 residues. CDR1 is PRHDT and CDR2 is FYEKMQ in the germline V gene (reference sequence). Trimming left V 5 bases short and J 4 bases short, with 14 bases between. In DNA form, the CDR3 reads TGTGCCAGCAGCATGATGAACAGAATCTATGGCTACACCTTC. Translated: CASSMMNRIYGYTF.